The clone carrying this T cell receptor (beta chain) was observed a single time. Its antigen is as yet unknown. The data originate from a study of graft-versus-host responses after intestinal transplantation. The wider study: Transplant recipients had multivisceral, liver-intestinal, or isolated intestinal grafts. The study gave all recipients anti-thymocyte globulin induction, then tacrolimus and steroids for 2 to 3 years.

Findings and caveats of the study: The study associated peak circulating GvH clone levels with early post-transplant HvG declines. Among recipient marrow samples, GvH clones were found; some appeared first in ileum or blood.

Germline CDR1 reads MNHEY; CDR2 reads SVGAGI. The CDR3 sequence is 14 residues long. V shed 2 bases and J shed 3 bases, with 11 bases lying between them. Only in-frame clones appear in the TCRdb table, and some are missing; sequencing was by immunoSEQ multiplex PCR. Counted here are about 89,000 clones, 80% to 95% occurring once; the ten biggest clones make up more than 0.3%. The TCR was taken from a human donor who received an intestinal transplant. Sequencing used unstimulated CD4+ T cells sorted from spleen or lymph node cells, obtained before intestinal transplant. The chain is built from TRBV6-5 and TRBJ2-7; D possibly corresponds to TRBD1 (5 bases). This CDR3 is CASSYGNQGYEQYF. The CDR3 region has the DNA TGTGCCAGCAGTTACGGAAACCAGGGCTACGAGCAGTACTTC.